The sequence of this TCR beta chain was determined in a study of CD8 T cells in Susac syndrome. TEMRA cells were FACS-enriched, and CD8+ and CD4+ T cells were isolated negatively. The CDR3 spans 15 residues. The V and J ends lost 0 bases and 4 bases, in that order; junction bases with no gene match: 5. The V gene's germline CDR1 is LGHNT and CDR2 FRNRAP. Random hexamers were used to reverse transcribe the RNA input (roughly 0.5 to 1 ug). Amplification of TCR beta CDR3 used immunoSEQ multiplex PCR across 54 Vbeta and 13 Jbeta. TCRdb ran MiXCR on the immunoSEQ multiplex PCR reads and lists one entry per CDR3 protein. The sample includes around 130,000 distinct CDR3 sequences, under 95% seen only once; the top ten take roughly 0.25%.

Specimen: CD8+ T cells from PBMCs. The origin of this receptor is a human donor with multiple sclerosis. This chain links TRBV12-5 with TRBJ2-5; 7 bases line up with TRBD2. The CDR3 protein is CASGLVWEGGETQYF. The CDR3 coding sequence is TGTGCTAGTGGTTTGGTATGGGAGGGAGGAGAGACCCAGTACTTC.